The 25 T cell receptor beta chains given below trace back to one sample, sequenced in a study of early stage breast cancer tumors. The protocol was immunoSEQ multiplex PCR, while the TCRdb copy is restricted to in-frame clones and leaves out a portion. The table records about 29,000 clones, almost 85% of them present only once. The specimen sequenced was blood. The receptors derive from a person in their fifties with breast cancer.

Here the CDR3 DNA reads TGTGCCAGCAGTGGACGGGTGACAGATACGCAGTATTTT. The encoded protein is CASSGRVTDTQYF. V gene TRBV25-1 combines with J gene TRBJ2-3, with no clear D. V gave up 4 bases and J gave up 3 bases, with 8 bases separating them. The CDR3 extends over 13 amino acids. CDR1 is MGHDK and CDR2 is SYGVNS in the germline V gene.

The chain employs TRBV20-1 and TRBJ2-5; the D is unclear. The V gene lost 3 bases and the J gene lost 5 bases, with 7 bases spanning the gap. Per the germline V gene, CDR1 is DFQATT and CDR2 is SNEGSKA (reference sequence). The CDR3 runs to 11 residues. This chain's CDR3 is CSARAAETQYF. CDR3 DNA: TGCAGTGCTAGGGCTGCGGAGACCCAGTACTTC.

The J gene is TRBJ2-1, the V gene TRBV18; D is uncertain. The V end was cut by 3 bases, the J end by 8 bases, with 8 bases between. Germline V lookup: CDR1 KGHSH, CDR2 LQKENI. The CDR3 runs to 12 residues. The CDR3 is CASSPGRHEQFF. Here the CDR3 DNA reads TGTGCCAGCTCACCCGGACGTCATGAGCAGTTCTTC.

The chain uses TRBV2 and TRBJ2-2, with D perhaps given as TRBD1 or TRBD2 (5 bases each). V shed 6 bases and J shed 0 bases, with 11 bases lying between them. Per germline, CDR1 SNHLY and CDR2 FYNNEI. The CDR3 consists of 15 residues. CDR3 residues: CASRRRGPNTGELFF. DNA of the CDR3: TGTGCCAGCAGACGCCGGGGCCCGAACACCGGGGAGCTGTTTTTT.

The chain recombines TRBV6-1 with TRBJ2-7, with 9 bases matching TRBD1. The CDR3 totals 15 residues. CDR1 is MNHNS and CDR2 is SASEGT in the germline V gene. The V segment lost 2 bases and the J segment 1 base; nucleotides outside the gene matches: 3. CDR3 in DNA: TGTGCCAGCAGTGAATTGGGGACAGGGTCCTACGAGCAGTACTTC. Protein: CASSELGTGSYEQYF.

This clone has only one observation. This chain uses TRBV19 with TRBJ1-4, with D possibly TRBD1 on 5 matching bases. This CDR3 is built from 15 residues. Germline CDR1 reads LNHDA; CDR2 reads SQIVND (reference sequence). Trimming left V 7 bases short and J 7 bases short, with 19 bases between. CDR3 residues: CASTNLQGWGEKLFF. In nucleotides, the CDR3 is TGTGCCAGTACGAATCTTCAGGGTTGGGGTGAAAAACTGTTTTTT.

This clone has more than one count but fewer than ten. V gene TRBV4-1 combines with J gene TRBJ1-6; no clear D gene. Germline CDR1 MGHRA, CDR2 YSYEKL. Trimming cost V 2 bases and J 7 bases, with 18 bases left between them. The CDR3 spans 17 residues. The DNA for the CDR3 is TGCGCCAGCAGCCAACCAGTGTTCGGGATTCCCAATTCACCCCTCCACTTT. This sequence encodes CASSQPVFGIPNSPLHF.

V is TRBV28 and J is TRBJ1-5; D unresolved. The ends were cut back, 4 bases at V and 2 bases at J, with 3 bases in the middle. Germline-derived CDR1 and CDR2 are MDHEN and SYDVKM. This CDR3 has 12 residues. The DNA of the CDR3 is TGTGCCAGCAGTTCAGGCAATCAGCCCCAGCATTTT. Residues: CASSSGNQPQHF.

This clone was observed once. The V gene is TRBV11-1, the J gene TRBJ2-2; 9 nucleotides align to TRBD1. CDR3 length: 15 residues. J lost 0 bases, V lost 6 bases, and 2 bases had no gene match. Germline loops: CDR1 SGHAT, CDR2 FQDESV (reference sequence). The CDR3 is CASRGTGPNTGELFF. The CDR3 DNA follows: TGTGCCAGCAGGGGGACAGGGCCGAACACCGGGGAGCTGTTTTTT.

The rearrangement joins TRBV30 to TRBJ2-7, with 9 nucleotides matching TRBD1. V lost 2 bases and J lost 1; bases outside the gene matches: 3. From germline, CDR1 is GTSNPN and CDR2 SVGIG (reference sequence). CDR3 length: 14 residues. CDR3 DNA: TGTGCCTGGAGTCGGACAGGGGTTTCCTACGAGCAGTACTTC. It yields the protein CAWSRTGVSYEQYF. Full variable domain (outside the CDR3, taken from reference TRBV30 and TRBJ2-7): SQTIHQWPATLVQPVGSPLSLECTVEGTSNPNLYWYRQAAGRGLQLLFYSVGIGQISSEVPQNLSASRPQDRQFILSSKKLLLSDSGFYLCAWSRTGVSYEQYFGPGTRLTVT.

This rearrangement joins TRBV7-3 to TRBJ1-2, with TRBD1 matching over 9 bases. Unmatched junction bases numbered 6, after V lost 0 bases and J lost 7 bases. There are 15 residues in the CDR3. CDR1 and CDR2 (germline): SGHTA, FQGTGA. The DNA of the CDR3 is TGTGCCAGCAGCTTAACACAGGGGGCAGTGAGTGGCTACACCTTC. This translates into CASSLTQGAVSGYTF.

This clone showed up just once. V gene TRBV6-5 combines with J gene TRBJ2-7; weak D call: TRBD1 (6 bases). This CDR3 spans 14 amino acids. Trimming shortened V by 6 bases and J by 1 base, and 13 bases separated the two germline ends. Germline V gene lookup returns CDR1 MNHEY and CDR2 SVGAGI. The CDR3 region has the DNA TGTGCCAGCAGACGGACAGCTGATTCCTACGAGCAGTACTTC. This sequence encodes CASRRTADSYEQYF.

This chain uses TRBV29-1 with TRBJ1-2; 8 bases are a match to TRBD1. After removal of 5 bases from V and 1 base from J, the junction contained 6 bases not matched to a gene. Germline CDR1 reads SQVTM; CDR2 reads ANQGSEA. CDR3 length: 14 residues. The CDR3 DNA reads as TGCAGCGTTACCCCGGGACAGGTTAACTATGGCTACACCTTC. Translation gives CSVTPGQVNYGYTF.

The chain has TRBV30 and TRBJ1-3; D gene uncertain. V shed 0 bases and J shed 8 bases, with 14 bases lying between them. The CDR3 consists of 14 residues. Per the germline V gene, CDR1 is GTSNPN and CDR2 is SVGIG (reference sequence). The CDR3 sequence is CAWSVWAQFDTIYF. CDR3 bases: TGTGCCTGGAGTGTCTGGGCTCAATTTGACACCATATATTTT.

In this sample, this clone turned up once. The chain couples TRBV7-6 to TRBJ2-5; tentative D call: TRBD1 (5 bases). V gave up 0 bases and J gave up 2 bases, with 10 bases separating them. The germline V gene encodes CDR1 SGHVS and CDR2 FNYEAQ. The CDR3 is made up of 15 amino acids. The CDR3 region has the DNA TGTGCCAGCAGCTTAGCAGGGGCAGGGCAAGAGACCCAGTACTTC. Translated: CASSLAGAGQETQYF.

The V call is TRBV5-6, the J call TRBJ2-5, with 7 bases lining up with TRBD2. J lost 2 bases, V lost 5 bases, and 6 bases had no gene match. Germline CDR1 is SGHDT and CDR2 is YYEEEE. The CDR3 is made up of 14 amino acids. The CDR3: CASSLSGDQETQYF. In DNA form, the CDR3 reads TGTGCCAGCAGTCTCAGCGGGGATCAAGAGACCCAGTACTTC.

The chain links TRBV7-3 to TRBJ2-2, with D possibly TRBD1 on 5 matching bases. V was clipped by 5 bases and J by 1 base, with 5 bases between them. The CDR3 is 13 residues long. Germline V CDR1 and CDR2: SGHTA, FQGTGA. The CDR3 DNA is TGTGCCAGCAGCACAGGGAACACCGGGGAGCTGTTTTTT. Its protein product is CASSTGNTGELFF.

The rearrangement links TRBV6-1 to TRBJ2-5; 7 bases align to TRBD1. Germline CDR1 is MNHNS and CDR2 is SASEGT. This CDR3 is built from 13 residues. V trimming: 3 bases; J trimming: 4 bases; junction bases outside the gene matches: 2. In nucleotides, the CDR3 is TGTGCCAGCAGTGAGCACAGGGGAGAGACCCAGTACTTC. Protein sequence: CASSEHRGETQYF.

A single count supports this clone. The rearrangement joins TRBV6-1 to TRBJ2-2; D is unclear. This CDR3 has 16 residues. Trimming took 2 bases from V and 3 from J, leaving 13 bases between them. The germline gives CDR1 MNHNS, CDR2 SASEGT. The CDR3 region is CASSENEGSHTGELFF. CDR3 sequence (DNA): TGTGCCAGCAGTGAAAATGAAGGGTCACACACCGGGGAGCTGTTTTTT.

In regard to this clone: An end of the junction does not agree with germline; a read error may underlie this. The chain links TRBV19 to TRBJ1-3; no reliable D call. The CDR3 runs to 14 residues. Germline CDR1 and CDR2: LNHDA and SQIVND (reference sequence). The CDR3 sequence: CASSIVGVGDTIYF. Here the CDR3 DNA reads TGTGCCAGTAGCATAGTCGGGGTCGGGGACACCATATATTTT.

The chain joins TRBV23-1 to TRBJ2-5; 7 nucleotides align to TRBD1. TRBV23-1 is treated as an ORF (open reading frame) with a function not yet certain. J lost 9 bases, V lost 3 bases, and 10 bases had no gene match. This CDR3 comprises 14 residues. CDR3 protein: CASSHAGTERAQYF. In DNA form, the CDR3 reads TGCGCCAGCAGTCACGCCGGGACAGAAAGGGCCCAGTACTTC.

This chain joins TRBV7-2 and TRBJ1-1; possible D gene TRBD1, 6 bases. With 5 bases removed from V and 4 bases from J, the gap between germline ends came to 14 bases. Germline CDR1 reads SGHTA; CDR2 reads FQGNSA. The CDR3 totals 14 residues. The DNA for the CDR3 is TGTGCCAGCAGCCGACGTGGGGGGCCCACTGAAGCTTTCTTT. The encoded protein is CASSRRGGPTEAFF.

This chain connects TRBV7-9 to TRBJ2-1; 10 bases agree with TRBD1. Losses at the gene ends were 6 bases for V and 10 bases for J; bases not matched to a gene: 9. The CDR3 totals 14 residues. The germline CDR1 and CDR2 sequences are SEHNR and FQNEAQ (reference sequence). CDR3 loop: CASRAGTGVEEQFF. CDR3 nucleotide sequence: TGTGCCAGCAGAGCCGGGACAGGGGTGGAAGAGCAGTTCTTC. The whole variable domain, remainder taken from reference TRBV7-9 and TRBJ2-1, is DTGVSQNPRHKITKRGQNVTFRCDPISEHNRLYWYRQTLGQGPEFLTYFQNEAQLEKSRLLSDRFSAERPKGSFSTLEIQRTEQGDSAMYLCASRAGTGVEEQFFGPGTRLTVL.

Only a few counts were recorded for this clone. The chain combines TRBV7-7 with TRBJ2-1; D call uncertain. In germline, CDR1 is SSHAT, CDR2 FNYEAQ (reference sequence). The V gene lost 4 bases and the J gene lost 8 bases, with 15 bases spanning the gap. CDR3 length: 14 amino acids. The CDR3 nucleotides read TGTGCCAGCAGCTCTCTCGGGCGTCAGGATGAGCAGTTCTTC. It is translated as CASSSLGRQDEQFF.

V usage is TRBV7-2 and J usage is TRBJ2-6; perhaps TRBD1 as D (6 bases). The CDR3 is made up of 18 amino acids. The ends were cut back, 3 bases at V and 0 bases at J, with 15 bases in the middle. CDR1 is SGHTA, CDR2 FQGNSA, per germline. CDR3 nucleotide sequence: TGTGCCAGCAGCTTGGGGGCCAGCACTCACTCTGGGGCCAACGTCCTGACTTTC. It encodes CASSLGASTHSGANVLTF. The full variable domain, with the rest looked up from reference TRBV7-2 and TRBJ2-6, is GAGVSQSPSNKVTEKGKDVELRCDPISGHTALYWYRQSLGQGLEFLIYFQGNSAPDKSGLPSDRFSAERTGGSVSTLTIQRTQQEDSAVYLCASSLGASTHSGANVLTFGAGSRLTVL.